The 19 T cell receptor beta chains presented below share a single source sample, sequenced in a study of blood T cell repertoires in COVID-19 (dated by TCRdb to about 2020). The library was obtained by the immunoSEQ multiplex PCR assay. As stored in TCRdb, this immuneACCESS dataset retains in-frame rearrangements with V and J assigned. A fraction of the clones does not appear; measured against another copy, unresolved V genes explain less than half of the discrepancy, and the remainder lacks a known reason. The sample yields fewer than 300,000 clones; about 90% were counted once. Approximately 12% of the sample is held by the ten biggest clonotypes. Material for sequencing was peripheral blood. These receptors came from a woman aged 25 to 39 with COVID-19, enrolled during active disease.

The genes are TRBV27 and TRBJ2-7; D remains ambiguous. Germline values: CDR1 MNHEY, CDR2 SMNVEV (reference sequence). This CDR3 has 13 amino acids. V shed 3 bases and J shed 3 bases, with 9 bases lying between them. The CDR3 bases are TGTGCCAGCAGTTTGACACGGCTCTACGAGCAGTACTTC. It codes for CASSLTRLYEQYF.

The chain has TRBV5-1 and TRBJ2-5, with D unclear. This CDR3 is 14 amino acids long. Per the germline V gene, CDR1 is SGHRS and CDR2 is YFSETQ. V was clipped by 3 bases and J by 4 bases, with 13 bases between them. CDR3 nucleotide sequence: TGCGCCAGCAGCTCGTACGACACAACAGAGACCCAGTACTTC. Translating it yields CASSSYDTTETQYF.

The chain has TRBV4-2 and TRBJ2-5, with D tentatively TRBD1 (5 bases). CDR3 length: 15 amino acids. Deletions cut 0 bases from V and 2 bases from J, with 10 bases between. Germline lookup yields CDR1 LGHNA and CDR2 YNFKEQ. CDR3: CASSQDRRDQETQYF. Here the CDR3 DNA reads TGTGCCAGCAGCCAAGATCGCAGGGATCAAGAGACCCAGTACTTC.

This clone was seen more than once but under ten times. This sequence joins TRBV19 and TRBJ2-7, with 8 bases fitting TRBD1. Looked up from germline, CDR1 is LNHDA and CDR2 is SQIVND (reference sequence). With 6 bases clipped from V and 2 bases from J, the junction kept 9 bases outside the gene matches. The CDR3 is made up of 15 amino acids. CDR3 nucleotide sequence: TGTGCCAGTAGCCTGACAGGGGTTGGTCCCTACGAGCAGTACTTC. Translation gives CASSLTGVGPYEQYF.

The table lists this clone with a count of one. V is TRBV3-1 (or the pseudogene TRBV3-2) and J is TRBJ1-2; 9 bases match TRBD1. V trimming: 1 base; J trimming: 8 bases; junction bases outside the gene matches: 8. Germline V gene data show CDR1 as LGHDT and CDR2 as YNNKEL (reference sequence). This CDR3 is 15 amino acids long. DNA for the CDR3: TGTGCCAGCAGCCAAGTGCAACAGGGGGCAATAGGCTACACCTTC. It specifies CASSQVQQGAIGYTF.

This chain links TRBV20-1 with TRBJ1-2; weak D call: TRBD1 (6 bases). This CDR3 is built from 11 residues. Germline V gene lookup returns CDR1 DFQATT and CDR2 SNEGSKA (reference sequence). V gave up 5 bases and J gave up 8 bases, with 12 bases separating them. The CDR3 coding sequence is TGCAGTGCTCGGGACACCAGGGGCTACACCTTC. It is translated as CSARDTRGYTF.

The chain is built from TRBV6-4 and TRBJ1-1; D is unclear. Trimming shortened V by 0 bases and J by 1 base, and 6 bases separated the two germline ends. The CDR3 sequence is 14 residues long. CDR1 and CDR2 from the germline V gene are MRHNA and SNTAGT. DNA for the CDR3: TGTGCCAGCAGTGACTCTGCTACGAACACTGAAGCTTTCTTT. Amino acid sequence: CASSDSATNTEAFF.

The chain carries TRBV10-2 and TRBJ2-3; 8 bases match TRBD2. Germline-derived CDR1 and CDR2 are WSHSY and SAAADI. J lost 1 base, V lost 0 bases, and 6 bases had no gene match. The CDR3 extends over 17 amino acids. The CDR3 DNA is TGCGCCAGCAGTGAGTCGAAGCTAGCGGGCCGCACAGATACGCAGTATTTT. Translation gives CASSESKLAGRTDTQYF.

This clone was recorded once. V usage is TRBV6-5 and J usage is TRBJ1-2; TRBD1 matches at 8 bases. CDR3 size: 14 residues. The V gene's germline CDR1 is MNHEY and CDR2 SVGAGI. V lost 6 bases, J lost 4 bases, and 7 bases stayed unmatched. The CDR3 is CASSPRQGIYGYTF. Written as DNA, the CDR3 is TGTGCCAGCAGCCCCCGACAGGGGATCTATGGCTACACCTTC.

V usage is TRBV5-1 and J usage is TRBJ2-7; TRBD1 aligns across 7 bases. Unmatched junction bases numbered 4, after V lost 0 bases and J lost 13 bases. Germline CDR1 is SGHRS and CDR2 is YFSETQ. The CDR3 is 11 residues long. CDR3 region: CASSLGDSQYF. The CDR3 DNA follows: TGCGCCAGCAGCTTGGGGGACAGCCAATACTTC.

CDR3 amino acids: CASSPPGHAEAFF. Here the CDR3 DNA reads TGTGCCAGTTCTCCCCCGGGTCACGCTGAAGCTTTCTTT. The V and J genes are TRBV7-9 and TRBJ1-1, with D unclear. V lost 9 bases and J 6 bases, leaving 17 bases between the germline ends. Germline V CDR1 and CDR2: SEHNR, FQNEAQ (reference sequence). This CDR3 is 13 amino acids long.

CDR3 sequence reads: CASSDDRKSGYGYTF. The CDR3 nucleotides are TGCGCCAGCAGTGACGACAGGAAATCGGGCTATGGCTACACCTTC. V usage is TRBV10-2 and J usage is TRBJ1-2; D may be TRBD1 (6 bases). This CDR3 is built from 15 residues. Trimming took 3 bases from V and 4 from J, leaving 15 bases between them. The germline CDR1 and CDR2 sequences are WSHSY and SAAADI.

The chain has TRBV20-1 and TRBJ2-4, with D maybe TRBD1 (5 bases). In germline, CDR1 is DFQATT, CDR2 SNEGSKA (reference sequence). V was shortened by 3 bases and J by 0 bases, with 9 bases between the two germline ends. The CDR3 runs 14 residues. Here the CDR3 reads CSASKGLAKNIQYF. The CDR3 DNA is TGCAGTGCTAGTAAGGGGCTAGCCAAAAACATTCAGTACTTC.

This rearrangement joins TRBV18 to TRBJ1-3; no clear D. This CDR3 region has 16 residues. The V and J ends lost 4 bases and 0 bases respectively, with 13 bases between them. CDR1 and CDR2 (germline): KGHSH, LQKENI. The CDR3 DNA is TGTGCCAGCTCACGCGACTCGACTCGCTCTGGAAACACCATATATTTT. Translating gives CASSRDSTRSGNTIYF.

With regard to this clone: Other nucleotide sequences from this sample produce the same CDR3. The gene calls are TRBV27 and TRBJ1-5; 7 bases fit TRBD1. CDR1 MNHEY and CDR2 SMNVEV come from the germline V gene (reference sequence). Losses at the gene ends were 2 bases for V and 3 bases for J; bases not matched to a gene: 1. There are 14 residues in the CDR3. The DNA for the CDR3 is TGTGCCAGCAGTTTAAGGGGGCACAATCAGCCCCAGCATTTT. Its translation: CASSLRGHNQPQHF.

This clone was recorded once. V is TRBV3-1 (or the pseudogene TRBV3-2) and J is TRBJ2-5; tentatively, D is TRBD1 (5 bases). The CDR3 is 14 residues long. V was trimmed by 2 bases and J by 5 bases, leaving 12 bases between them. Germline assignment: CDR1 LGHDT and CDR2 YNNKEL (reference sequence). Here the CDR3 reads CASSQSGFEETQYF. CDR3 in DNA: TGTGCCAGCAGCCAATCAGGGTTCGAGGAGACCCAGTACTTC.

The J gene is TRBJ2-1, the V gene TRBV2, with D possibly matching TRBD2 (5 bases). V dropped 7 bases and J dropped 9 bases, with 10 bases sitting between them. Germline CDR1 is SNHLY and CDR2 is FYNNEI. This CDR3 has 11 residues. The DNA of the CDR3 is TGTGCCAGCAATACTGGAGGTGAGCAGTTCTTC. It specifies CASNTGGEQFF.

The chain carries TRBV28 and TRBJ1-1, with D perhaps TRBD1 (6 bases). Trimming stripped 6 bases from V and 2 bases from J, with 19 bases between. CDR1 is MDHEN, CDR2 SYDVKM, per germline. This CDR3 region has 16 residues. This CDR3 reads CASSVHWGQINTEAFF. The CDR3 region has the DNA TGTGCCAGCAGCGTACATTGGGGACAAATTAACACTGAAGCTTTCTTT. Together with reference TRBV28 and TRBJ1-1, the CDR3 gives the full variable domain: DVKVTQSSRYLVKRTGEKVFLECVQDMDHENMFWYRQDPGLGLRLIYFSYDVKMKEKGDIPEGYSVSREKKERFSLILESASTNQTSMYLCASSVHWGQINTEAFFGQGTRLTVV.

CDR3 bases: TGTGCCAGCAGCGTAGCAGCGGGGGGGTTGTACGAGCAGTACTTC. Protein sequence: CASSVAAGGLYEQYF. The chain combines TRBV9 with TRBJ2-7; 10 bases are shared with TRBD2. J was trimmed by 4 bases and V by 0 bases; bases with no gene match: 4. CDR3 length equals 15 residues. CDR1 is SGDLS and CDR2 is YYNGEE in the germline V gene.